These 28 T cell receptor beta chains came from one sample sequenced in a study of cytomegalovirus exposure and HLA in healthy donors (dated by TCRdb to the late 2010s). The library relied on the immunoSEQ multiplex PCR assay. For the multiplex PCR, a mixture combining 60 forward primers for TCR Vbeta segments and 13 reverse primers for TCR Jbeta segments was used. The table comes from immuneACCESS by way of TCRdb, which keeps in-frame sequences with V and J called. Part of the clones is missing from these tables; in studies checked, under half for an unresolved V gene and the rest for unknown reasons. The sample table holds 150,000 or so clones. The ten top clones hold over 1.5% of the sample. The source material was PBMCs. These TCRs come from a man aged 18 to 29 in good health and CMV-seronegative.

The chain has TRBV7-9 and TRBJ1-4; D might be TRBD1 (6 bases). In germline, CDR1 is SEHNR, CDR2 FQNEAQ (reference sequence). Trimming shortened V by 0 bases and J by 1 base, and 15 bases separated the two germline ends. The CDR3 loop spans 18 amino acids. The CDR3 bases are TGTGCCAGCAGCTTAGCGACGGGAGGGGGTGGAACTAATGAAAAACTGTTTTTT. Translating it yields CASSLATGGGGTNEKLFF.

The chain is built from TRBV28 and TRBJ2-3; D ambiguous. The V end was cut by 5 bases, the J end by 4 bases, with 13 bases between. CDR1 is MDHEN and CDR2 is SYDVKM in the germline V gene. CDR3 length: 14 amino acids. This CDR3 is CASSPLLLSDTQYF. DNA of the CDR3: TGTGCCAGCAGTCCACTCCTCCTCTCAGATACGCAGTATTTT.

The V gene is TRBV6-5, the J gene TRBJ2-2; 10 bases are a match to TRBD1. This CDR3 contains 14 residues. CDR1 and CDR2 (germline): MNHEY, SVGAGI. V gave up 7 bases and J gave up 6 bases; unmatched junction bases: 5. The CDR3 protein is CASISGTGAGELFF. The CDR3 DNA follows: TGTGCCAGCATTTCTGGGACAGGGGCCGGGGAGCTGTTTTTT.

J is TRBJ2-5 and V is TRBV5-6; 7 bases align to TRBD1. The CDR3 sequence is 15 residues long. In germline, CDR1 is SGHDT, CDR2 YYEEEE. Losses at the gene ends were 4 bases for V and 5 bases for J; bases not matched to a gene: 11. CDR3 sequence: CASSLPTGLVETQYF. In DNA form, the CDR3 reads TGTGCCAGCAGCCTTCCGACAGGGCTCGTCGAGACCCAGTACTTC.

The chain has TRBV10-3 and TRBJ2-3; the match to TRBD2 covers 7 bases. CDR3 length: 14 residues. Germline CDR1 ENHRY, CDR2 SYGVKD. Trimming took 7 bases from V and 5 from J; bases not matched to a gene: 9. The CDR3, as DNA: TGTGCCATCACGGGGCGGGGGAGTGGAGATACGCAGTATTTT. This translates into CAITGRGSGDTQYF.

The chain uses TRBV27 and TRBJ1-2, with D possibly matching TRBD1 (5 bases). The length of the CDR3 is 15 residues. V lost 1 base and J lost 2, with 11 bases in between. The germline V gene encodes CDR1 MNHEY and CDR2 SMNVEV (reference sequence). The CDR3 spells CASSLYPGGNYGYTF. The CDR3 DNA reads as TGTGCCAGCAGTTTATATCCGGGGGGGAACTATGGCTACACCTTC.

The rearrangement uses TRBV6-6 and TRBJ1-3; 7 nucleotides match TRBD1. The CDR3 is 15 amino acids. The trim removed 7 bases at V and 0 bases at J, leaving 6 bases unmatched. Looked up from germline, CDR1 is MNHNY and CDR2 is SVGAGI (reference sequence). The CDR3 DNA follows: TGTGCCAGCACCTGGGACAGCATCTCTGGAAACACCATATATTTT. It encodes CASTWDSISGNTIYF.

The chain recombines TRBV25-1 with TRBJ2-5; maybe TRBD2 (6 bases). The J call may be incorrect, as the DNA end agrees better with TRBJ2-7. Germline V gene sequence: CDR1 MGHDK, CDR2 SYGVNS. The CDR3 runs 18 residues. The CDR3 is CASSENNPPGLTSYEQYF. The CDR3, as DNA: TGTGCCAGCAGTGAAAATAACCCACCGGGACTCACGTCCTACGAGCAGTACTTC.

This rearrangement joins TRBV6-5 to TRBJ1-5, with D uncertain. Deletions cut 6 bases from V and 6 bases from J, with 12 bases between. The germline gives CDR1 MNHEY, CDR2 SVGAGI. The CDR3 runs to 13 residues. Written as DNA, the CDR3 is TGTGCCAGCAGCCTGACTCAGTTTCAGCCCCAGCATTTT. This codes for CASSLTQFQPQHF.

In DNA form, the CDR3 reads TGTGCCAGCAGTGAGCGACCGGGGGGGTATGGCTACACCTTC. It codes for CASSERPGGYGYTF. This chain links TRBV2 with TRBJ1-2; D perhaps matches TRBD1 (5 bases). The V gene lost 3 bases and the J gene lost 5 bases, with 13 bases spanning the gap. The CDR3 runs 14 residues. Germline assignment: CDR1 SNHLY and CDR2 FYNNEI.

The chain recombines TRBV5-1 with TRBJ1-1; maybe TRBD1 (5 bases). Trimming left V 3 bases short and J 4 bases short, with 16 bases between. CDR3 length: 15 residues. Germline lookup yields CDR1 SGHRS and CDR2 YFSETQ. This chain's CDR3 is CASSYQGSASTEAFF. The CDR3 region has the DNA TGCGCCAGCAGCTACCAGGGTAGTGCGAGCACTGAAGCTTTCTTT.

The V and J genes are TRBV11-2 and TRBJ2-7, with TRBD2 as a possible D gene (7 bases). Deletions cut 6 bases from V and 6 bases from J, with 15 bases between. CDR3 size: 13 residues. Germline lookup yields CDR1 SGHAT and CDR2 FQNNGV. CDR3 sequence reads: CASRKGGPAEQYF. CDR3 DNA sequence: TGTGCCAGCAGAAAGGGGGGGCCCGCCGAGCAGTACTTC.

The V gene is TRBV9, the J gene TRBJ2-3; 7 bases are shared with TRBD2. This CDR3 is 13 amino acids long. V dropped 7 bases and J dropped 2; count of bases not matched to a gene: 4. Germline loops: CDR1 SGDLS, CDR2 YYNGEE. The CDR3 nucleotides read TGTGCCAGCGGAGCGGGGAACACAGATACGCAGTATTTT. Its translation: CASGAGNTDTQYF.

J is TRBJ2-2 and V is TRBV7-3, with D possibly TRBD1 on 6 matching bases. Germline lookup yields CDR1 SGHTA and CDR2 FQGTGA. The CDR3 contains 17 residues. V dropped 1 base and J dropped 1 base, with 13 bases sitting between them. CDR3 bases: TGTGCCAGCAGCTTAAGGAGACAGGAGGTGAACACCGGGGAGCTGTTTTTT. Its translation: CASSLRRQEVNTGELFF.

The rearrangement joins TRBV2 to TRBJ2-7; TRBD1 matches at 7 bases. The junction had 5 bases not matched to a gene; V was cut back by 4 bases and J by 5 bases. From germline, CDR1 is SNHLY and CDR2 FYNNEI. The CDR3 runs to 13 residues. The CDR3 region is CASSGSRGNEQYF. The DNA for the CDR3 is TGTGCCAGCAGTGGGTCCAGGGGGAACGAGCAGTACTTC.

V and J are TRBV6-1 and TRBJ1-3; the D gene is possibly TRBD1 (5 bases). The V end lost 8 bases, the J end lost 2 bases, and 16 bases lay between the germline ends. Germline-derived CDR1 and CDR2 are MNHNS and SASEGT. The length of the CDR3 is 15 residues. The CDR3 nucleotides read TGTGCCAGCGGCTCTAACGCAGGGCCTGGAAACACCATATATTTT. Amino acids: CASGSNAGPGNTIYF.

CDR3 loop: CASSVAAGSGAFF. DNA for the CDR3: TGTGCCAGCAGCGTAGCTGCAGGGTCGGGAGCTTTCTTT. The chain joins TRBV9 to TRBJ1-1, with a possible D match to TRBD1 (5 bases). CDR1 and CDR2 (germline): SGDLS, YYNGEE. The CDR3 covers 13 residues. The germline V and J ends were trimmed by 0 bases and 10 bases, with 13 bases remaining between them.

The V call is TRBV7-9, the J call TRBJ2-7; TRBD1 agrees at 8 bases. Germline trimming cut 5 bases from V and 2 bases from J; bases unmatched to any gene: 8. This CDR3 comprises 15 residues. CDR1 and CDR2 from the germline V gene are SEHNR and FQNEAQ (reference sequence). CDR3 sequence reads: CASSRPGQVAYEQYF. In nucleotides, the CDR3 is TGTGCCAGCAGCCGACCGGGACAGGTGGCCTACGAGCAGTACTTC.

This chain joins TRBV7-2 and TRBJ1-5; D is ambiguous. V was shortened by 8 bases and J by 1 base, with 15 bases between the two germline ends. CDR3 length: 15 residues. From germline, CDR1 is SGHTA and CDR2 FQGNSA. DNA of the CDR3: TGTGCCAGCTCGCCCGGGGAAAGGAGCAATCAGCCCCAGCATTTT. Amino acid sequence: CASSPGERSNQPQHF.

The CDR3 loop reads CASSLSKFQAEQFF. The DNA of the CDR3 is TGTGCCAGCAGCTTATCTAAATTCCAGGCTGAGCAGTTCTTC. The chain combines TRBV7-9 with TRBJ2-1; D unclear. Per germline, CDR1 SEHNR and CDR2 FQNEAQ (reference sequence). The CDR3 is made up of 14 amino acids. V gave up 2 bases and J gave up 9 bases, with 14 bases separating them.

The chain combines TRBV6-1 with TRBJ2-7; tentatively, D is TRBD2 (6 bases). The CDR3 length is 15 residues. Deletions cut 1 base from V and 5 bases from J, with 15 bases between. Germline CDR1 is MNHNS and CDR2 is SASEGT. The CDR3 DNA follows: TGTGCCAGCAGTGAAGGGCGGGGACTTTCCAACGAGCAGTACTTC. Amino acid sequence: CASSEGRGLSNEQYF.

Here the CDR3 reads CASSPRDLSYEQYF. The CDR3 DNA follows: TGCGCCAGCAGCCCCCGGGATCTCTCCTACGAGCAGTACTTC. V usage is TRBV4-1 and J usage is TRBJ2-7; D might be TRBD2 (5 bases). CDR1 and CDR2 (germline): MGHRA, YSYEKL. V was cut by 4 bases and J by 0 bases, with 10 bases left in between. The CDR3 is 14 amino acids.

The V and J genes are TRBV27 and TRBJ1-1; no definite D call. Germline loops: CDR1 MNHEY, CDR2 SMNVEV (reference sequence). The length of the CDR3 is 15 residues. The germline V and J ends were trimmed by 0 bases and 4 bases, with 12 bases remaining between them. CDR3 DNA sequence: TGTGCCAGCAGTTTATCGGCTTCCCTTGGCACTGAAGCTTTCTTT. It is translated as CASSLSASLGTEAFF.

The rearrangement links TRBV7-3 to TRBJ2-2; 13 bases align to TRBD2. The CDR3 loop spans 18 amino acids. The germline gives CDR1 SGHTA, CDR2 FQGTGA. J was trimmed by 0 bases and V by 5 bases; bases with no gene match: 6. CDR3 in DNA: TGTGCCAGCAGCCCGCGGACTAGCGGGGGAGCGAACACCGGGGAGCTGTTTTTT. Its translation: CASSPRTSGGANTGELFF.

This chain links TRBV7-3 with TRBJ2-7; 11 positions match TRBD2. The germline gives CDR1 SGHTA, CDR2 FQGTGA. V gave up 5 bases and J gave up 3 bases; unmatched junction bases: 3. The CDR3 is 14 residues long. CDR3 amino acids: CASSPSGRIYEQYF. The CDR3 DNA reads TGTGCCAGCAGCCCTAGCGGGAGGATCTACGAGCAGTACTTC.

Concerning this clone itself: Other nucleotide sequences from this sample produce the same CDR3. J is TRBJ1-5 and V is TRBV6-6, with 8 bases identical to TRBD1. In germline, CDR1 is MNHNY, CDR2 SVGAGI (reference sequence). Germline trimming cut 2 bases from V and 7 bases from J; bases unmatched to any gene: 7. This CDR3 spans 15 amino acids. Here the CDR3 DNA reads TGTGCCAGCAGTTACCAGGGGGCGGCGGGGCAGCCCCAGCATTTT. Translation gives CASSYQGAAGQPQHF.

This chain connects TRBV19 to TRBJ1-5; no firm D call. The V end was cut by 2 bases, the J end by 6 bases, with 14 bases between. Per the germline V gene, CDR1 is LNHDA and CDR2 is SQIVND (reference sequence). The CDR3 covers 15 residues. The CDR3 reads CASSITSEYLQPQHF. The CDR3, as DNA: TGTGCCAGTAGTATAACATCCGAATATCTTCAGCCCCAGCATTTT.

The chain carries TRBV6-5 and TRBJ1-1; the D gene is possibly TRBD1 (6 bases). The V end lost 0 bases, the J end lost 5 bases, and 13 bases lay between the germline ends. Germline V gene data show CDR1 as MNHEY and CDR2 as SVGAGI. The length of the CDR3 is 15 residues. CDR3 residues: CASSYSAGVKTEAFF. CDR3 nucleotide sequence: TGTGCCAGCAGTTACTCGGCAGGGGTTAAGACTGAAGCTTTCTTT.